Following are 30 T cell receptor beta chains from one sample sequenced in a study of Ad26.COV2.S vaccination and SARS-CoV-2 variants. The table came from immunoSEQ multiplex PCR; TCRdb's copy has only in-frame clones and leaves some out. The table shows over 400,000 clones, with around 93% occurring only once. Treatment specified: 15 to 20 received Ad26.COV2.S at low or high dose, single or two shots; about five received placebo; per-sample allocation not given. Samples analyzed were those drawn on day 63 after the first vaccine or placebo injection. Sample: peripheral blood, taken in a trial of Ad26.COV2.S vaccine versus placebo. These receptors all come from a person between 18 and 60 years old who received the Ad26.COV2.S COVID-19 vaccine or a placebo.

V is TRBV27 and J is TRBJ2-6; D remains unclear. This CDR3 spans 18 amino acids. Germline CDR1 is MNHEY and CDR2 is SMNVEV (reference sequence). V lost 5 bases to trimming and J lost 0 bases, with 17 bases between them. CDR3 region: CASSTYSGLASGANVLTF. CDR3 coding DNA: TGTGCCAGCAGTACCTACTCAGGTCTCGCCTCTGGGGCCAACGTCCTGACTTTC. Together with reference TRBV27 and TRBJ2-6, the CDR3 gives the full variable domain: EAQVTQNPRYLITVTGKKLTVTCSQNMNHEYMSWYRQDPGLGLRQIYYSMNVEVTDKGDVPEGYKVSRKEKRNFPLILESPSPNQTSLYFCASSTYSGLASGANVLTFGAGSRLTVL.

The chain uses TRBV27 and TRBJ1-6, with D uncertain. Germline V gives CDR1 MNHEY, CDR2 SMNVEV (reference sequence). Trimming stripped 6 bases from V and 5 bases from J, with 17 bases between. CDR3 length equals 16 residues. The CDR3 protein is CASSWSLHIDNSPLHF. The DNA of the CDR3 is TGTGCCAGCAGCTGGTCTCTCCACATAGATAATTCACCCCTCCACTTT.

CDR3 sequence reads: CASSFTGKGETQYF. CDR3 in DNA: TGTGCCAGCAGCTTTACAGGGAAGGGGGAGACCCAGTACTTC. The V gene is TRBV5-4, the J gene TRBJ2-5; tentatively, D is TRBD1 (6 bases). V lost 2 bases and J lost 5, with 13 bases in between. The CDR3 totals 14 residues. CDR1 is SGHNT and CDR2 is YYREEE in the germline V gene (reference sequence). Looking up the rest from reference TRBV5-4 and TRBJ2-5 gives the full variable domain: ETGVTQSPTHLIKTRGQQVTLRCSSQSGHNTVSWYQQALGQGPQFIFQYYREEENGRGNFPPRFSGLQFPNYSSELNVNALELDDSALYLCASSFTGKGETQYFGPGTRLLVL.

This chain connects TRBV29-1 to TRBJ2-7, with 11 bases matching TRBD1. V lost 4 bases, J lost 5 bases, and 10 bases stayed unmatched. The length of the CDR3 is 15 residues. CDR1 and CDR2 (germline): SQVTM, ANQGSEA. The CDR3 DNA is TGCAGCGTTGGGTATTGGGACAGGGGGTTCGACGAGCAGTACTTC. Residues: CSVGYWDRGFDEQYF.

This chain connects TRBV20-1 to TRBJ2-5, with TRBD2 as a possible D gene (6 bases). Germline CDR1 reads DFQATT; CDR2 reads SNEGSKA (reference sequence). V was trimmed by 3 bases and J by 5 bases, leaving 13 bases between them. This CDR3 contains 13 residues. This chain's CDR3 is CSASRAGRETQYF. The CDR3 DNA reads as TGCAGTGCTAGTAGGGCAGGGAGGGAGACCCAGTACTTC.

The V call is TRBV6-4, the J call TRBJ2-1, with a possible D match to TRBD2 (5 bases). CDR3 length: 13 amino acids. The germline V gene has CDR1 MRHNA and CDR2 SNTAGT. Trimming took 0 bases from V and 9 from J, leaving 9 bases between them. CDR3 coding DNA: TGTGCCAGCAGTGACTCTCTAGGAGGTGAGCAGTTCTTC. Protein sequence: CASSDSLGGEQFF.

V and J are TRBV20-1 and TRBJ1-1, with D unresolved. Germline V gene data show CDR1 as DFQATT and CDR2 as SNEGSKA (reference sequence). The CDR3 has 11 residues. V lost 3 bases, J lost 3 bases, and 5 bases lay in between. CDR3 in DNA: TGCAGTGCTAGTGGTGACACTGAAGCTTTCTTT. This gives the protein CSASGDTEAFF.

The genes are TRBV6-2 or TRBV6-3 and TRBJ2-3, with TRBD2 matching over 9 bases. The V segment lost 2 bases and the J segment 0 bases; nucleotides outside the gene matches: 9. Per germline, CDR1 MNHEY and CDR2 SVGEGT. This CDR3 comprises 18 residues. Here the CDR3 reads CASSYERKLAGSTDTQYF. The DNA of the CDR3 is TGTGCCAGCAGTTACGAACGAAAGCTAGCGGGGAGCACAGATACGCAGTATTTT.

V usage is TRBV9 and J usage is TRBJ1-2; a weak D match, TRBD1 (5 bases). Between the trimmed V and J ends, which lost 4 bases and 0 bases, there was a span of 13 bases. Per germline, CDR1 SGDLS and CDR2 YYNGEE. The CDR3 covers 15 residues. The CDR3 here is CASSPGTVANYGYTF. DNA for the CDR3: TGTGCCAGCAGCCCAGGGACGGTAGCTAACTATGGCTACACCTTC.

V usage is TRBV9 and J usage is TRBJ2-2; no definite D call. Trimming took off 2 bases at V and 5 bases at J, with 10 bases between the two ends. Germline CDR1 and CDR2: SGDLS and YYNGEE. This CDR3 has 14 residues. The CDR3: CASSVVGLTGELFF. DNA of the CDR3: TGTGCCAGCAGCGTGGTAGGGTTGACCGGGGAGCTGTTTTTT.

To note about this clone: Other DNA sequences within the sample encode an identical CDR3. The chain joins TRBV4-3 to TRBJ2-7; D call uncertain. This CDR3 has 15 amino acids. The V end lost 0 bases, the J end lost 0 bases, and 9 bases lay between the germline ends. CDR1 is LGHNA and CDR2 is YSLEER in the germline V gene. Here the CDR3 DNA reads TGCGCCAGCAGCCAAGATCTGGCCTACTCCTACGAGCAGTACTTC. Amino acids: CASSQDLAYSYEQYF.

Written as DNA, the CDR3 is TGTGCCAGCAGCCCGGGACTAGCGGGGGGACTGGGCACCGGGGAGCTGTTTTTT. Its protein is CASSPGLAGGLGTGELFF. The V call is TRBV5-4, the J call TRBJ2-2; TRBD2 aligns across 15 bases. The germline V gene has CDR1 SGHNT and CDR2 YYREEE (reference sequence). J was trimmed by 4 bases and V by 4 bases; bases with no gene match: 8. The CDR3 extends over 18 amino acids.

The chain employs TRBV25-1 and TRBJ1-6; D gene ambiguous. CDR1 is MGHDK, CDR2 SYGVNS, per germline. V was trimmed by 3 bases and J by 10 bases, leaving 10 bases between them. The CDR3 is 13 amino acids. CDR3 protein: CASSDRFFSPLHF. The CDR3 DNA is TGTGCCAGCAGTGACAGATTCTTCTCACCCCTCCACTTT. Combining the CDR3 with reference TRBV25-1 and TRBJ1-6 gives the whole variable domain EADIYQTPRYLVIGTGKKITLECSQTMGHDKMYWYQQDPGMELHLIHYSYGVNSTEKGDLSSESTVSRIRTEHFPLTLESARPSHTSQYLCASSDRFFSPLHFGNGTRLTVT.

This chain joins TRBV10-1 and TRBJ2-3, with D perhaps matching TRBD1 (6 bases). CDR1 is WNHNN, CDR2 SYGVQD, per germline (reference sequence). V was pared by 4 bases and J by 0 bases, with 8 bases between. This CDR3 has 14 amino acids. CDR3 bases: TGCGCCAGCAGTGGGACAGCTAGCACAGATACGCAGTATTTT. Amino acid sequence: CASSGTASTDTQYF.

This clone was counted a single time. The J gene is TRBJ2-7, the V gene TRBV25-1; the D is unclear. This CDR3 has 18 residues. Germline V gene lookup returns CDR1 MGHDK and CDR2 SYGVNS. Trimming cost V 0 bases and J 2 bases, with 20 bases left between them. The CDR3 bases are TGTGCCAGCAGTGAATATACGGGCGGCATTGGACGGCCCTACGAGCAGTACTTC. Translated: CASSEYTGGIGRPYEQYF.

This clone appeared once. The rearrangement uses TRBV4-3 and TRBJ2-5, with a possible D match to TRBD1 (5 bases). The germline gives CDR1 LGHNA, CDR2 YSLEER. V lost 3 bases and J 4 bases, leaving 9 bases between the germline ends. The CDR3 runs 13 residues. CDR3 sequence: CASSQGLGETQYF. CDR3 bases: TGCGCCAGCAGCCAGGGGCTGGGAGAGACCCAGTACTTC.

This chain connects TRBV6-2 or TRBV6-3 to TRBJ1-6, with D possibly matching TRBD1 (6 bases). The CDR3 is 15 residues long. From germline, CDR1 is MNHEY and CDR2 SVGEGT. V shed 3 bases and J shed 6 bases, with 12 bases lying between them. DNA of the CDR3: TGTGCCAGCAGTTATGGCGGACAGAGTAATTCACCCCTCCACTTT. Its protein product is CASSYGGQSNSPLHF.

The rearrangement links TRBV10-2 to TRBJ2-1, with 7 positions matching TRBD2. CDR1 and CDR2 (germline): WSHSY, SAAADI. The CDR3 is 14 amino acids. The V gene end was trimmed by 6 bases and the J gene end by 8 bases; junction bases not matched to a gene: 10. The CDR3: CASSEAGGYDEQFF. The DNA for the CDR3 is TGCGCCAGCAGCGAAGCCGGGGGGTACGATGAGCAGTTCTTC.

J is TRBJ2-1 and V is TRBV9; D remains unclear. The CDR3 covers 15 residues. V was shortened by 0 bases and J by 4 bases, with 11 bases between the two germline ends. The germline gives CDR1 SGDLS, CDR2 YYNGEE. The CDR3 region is CASSVDGQRYNEQFF. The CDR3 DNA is TGTGCCAGCAGCGTAGACGGGCAGAGATACAATGAGCAGTTCTTC.

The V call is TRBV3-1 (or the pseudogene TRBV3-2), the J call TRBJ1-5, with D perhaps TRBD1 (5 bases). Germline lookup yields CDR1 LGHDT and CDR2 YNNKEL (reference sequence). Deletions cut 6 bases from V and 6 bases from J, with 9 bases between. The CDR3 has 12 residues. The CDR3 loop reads CASSYRGQPQHF. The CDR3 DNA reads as TGTGCCAGCAGTTATAGGGGTCAGCCCCAGCATTTT.

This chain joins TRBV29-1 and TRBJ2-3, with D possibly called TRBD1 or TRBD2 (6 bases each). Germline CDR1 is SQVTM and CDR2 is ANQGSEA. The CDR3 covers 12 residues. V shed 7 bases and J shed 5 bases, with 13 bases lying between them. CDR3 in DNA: TGCAGCGCCGGGAGAGGGGGAGATACGCAGTATTTT. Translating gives CSAGRGGDTQYF.

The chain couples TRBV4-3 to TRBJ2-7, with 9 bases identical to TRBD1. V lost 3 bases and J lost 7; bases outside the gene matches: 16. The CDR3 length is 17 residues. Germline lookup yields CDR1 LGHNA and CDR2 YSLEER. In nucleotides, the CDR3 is TGCGCCAGCAGCCAGGGGGCTGGACAGGGGCCCTCCAGGGAGCAGTACTTC. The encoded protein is CASSQGAGQGPSREQYF.

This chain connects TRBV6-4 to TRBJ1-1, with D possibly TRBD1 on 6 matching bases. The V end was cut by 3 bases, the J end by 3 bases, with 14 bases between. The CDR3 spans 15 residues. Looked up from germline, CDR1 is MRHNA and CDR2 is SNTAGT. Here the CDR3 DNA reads TGTGCCAGCAGTGAGAGGGGGGGATCCTACACTGAAGCTTTCTTT. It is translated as CASSERGGSYTEAFF.

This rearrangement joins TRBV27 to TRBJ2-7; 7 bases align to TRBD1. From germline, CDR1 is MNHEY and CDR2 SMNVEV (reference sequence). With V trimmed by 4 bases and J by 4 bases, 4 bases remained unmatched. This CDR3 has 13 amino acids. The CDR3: CASSYAGGYEQYF. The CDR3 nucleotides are TGTGCCAGCAGTTATGCAGGGGGTTACGAGCAGTACTTC.

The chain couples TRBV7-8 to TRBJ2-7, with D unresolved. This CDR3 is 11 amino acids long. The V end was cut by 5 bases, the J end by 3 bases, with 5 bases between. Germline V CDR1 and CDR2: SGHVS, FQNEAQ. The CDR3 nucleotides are TGTGCCAGCAGCCTATACTACGAGCAGTACTTC. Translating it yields CASSLYYEQYF.

The CDR3 sequence is CASSSWDRGKGETQYF. The CDR3 DNA reads as TGTGCCAGTAGTAGCTGGGACAGGGGGAAAGGAGAGACCCAGTACTTC. This chain joins TRBV19 and TRBJ2-5; the match to TRBD1 covers 11 bases. Trimming cost V 4 bases and J 4 bases; bases outside gene matches: 8. This CDR3 comprises 16 residues. Germline lookup yields CDR1 LNHDA and CDR2 SQIVND (reference sequence).

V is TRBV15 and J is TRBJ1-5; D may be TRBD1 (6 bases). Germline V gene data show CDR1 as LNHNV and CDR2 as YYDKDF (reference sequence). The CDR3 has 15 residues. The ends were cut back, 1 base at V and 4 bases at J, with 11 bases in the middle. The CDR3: CATSRGEGDNQPQHF. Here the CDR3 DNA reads TGTGCCACCAGCAGAGGGGAGGGGGATAATCAGCCCCAGCATTTT.

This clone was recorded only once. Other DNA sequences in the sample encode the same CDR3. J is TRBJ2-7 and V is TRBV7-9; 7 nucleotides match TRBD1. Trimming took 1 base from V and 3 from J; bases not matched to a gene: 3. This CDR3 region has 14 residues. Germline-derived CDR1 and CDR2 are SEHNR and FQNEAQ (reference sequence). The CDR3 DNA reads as TGTGCCAGCAGCTTAGACCAGGGGGTCTACGAGCAGTACTTC. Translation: CASSLDQGVYEQYF. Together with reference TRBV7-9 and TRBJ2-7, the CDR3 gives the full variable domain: DTGVSQNPRHKITKRGQNVTFRCDPISEHNRLYWYRQTLGQGPEFLTYFQNEAQLEKSRLLSDRFSAERPKGSFSTLEIQRTEQGDSAMYLCASSLDQGVYEQYFGPGTRLTVT.

This CDR3 is CASSTAINTEAFF. The CDR3 DNA reads as TGTGCCAGCAGTACGGCTATAAACACTGAAGCTTTCTTT. The genes are TRBV6-5 and TRBJ1-1; D not resolved. V was pared by 5 bases and J by 2 bases, with 9 bases between. The germline V gene has CDR1 MNHEY and CDR2 SVGAGI. The CDR3 is 13 amino acids.

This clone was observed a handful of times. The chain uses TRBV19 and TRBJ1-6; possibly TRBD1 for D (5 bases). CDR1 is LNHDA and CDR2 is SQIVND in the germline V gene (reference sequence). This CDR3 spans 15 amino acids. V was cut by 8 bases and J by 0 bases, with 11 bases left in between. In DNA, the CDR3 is TGTGCCAGTCGAACGGGGACCTCCTATAATTCACCCCTCCACTTT. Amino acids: CASRTGTSYNSPLHF. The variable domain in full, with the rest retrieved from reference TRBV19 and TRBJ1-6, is DGGITQSPKYLFRKEGQNVTLSCEQNLNHDAMYWYRQDPGQGLRLIYYSQIVNDFQKGDIAEGYSVSREKKESFPLTVTSAQKNPTAFYLCASRTGTSYNSPLHFGNGTRLTVT.